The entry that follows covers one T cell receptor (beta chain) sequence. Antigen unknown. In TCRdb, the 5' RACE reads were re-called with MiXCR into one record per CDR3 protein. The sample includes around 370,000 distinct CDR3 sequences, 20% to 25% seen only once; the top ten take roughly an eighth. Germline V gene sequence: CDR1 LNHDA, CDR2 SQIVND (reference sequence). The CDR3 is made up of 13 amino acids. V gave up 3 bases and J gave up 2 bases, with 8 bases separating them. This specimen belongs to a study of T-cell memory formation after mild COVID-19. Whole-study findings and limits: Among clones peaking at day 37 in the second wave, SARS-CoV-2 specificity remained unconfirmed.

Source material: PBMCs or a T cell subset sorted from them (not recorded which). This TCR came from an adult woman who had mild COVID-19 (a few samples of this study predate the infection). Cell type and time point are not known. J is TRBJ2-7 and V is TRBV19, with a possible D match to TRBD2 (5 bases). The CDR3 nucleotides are TGTGCCAGTAGTATGCGGGTACCCTACGAGCAGTACTTC. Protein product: CASSMRVPYEQYF.